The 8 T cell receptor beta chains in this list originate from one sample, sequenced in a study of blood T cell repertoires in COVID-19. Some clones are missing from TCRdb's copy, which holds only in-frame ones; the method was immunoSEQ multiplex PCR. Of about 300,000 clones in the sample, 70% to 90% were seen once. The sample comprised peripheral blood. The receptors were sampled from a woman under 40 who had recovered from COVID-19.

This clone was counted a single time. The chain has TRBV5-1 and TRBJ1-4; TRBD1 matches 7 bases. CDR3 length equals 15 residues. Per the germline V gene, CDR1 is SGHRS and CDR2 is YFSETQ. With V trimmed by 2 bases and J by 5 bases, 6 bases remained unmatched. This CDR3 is CASSFSGTENEKLFF. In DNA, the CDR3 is TGCGCCAGCAGCTTTAGTGGGACAGAGAATGAAAAACTGTTTTTT. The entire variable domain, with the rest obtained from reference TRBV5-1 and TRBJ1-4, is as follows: KAGVTQTPRYLIKTRGQQVTLSCSPISGHRSVSWYQQTPGQGLQFLFEYFSETQRNKGNFPGRFSGRQFSNSRSEMNVSTLELGDSALYLCASSFSGTENEKLFFGSGTQLSVL.

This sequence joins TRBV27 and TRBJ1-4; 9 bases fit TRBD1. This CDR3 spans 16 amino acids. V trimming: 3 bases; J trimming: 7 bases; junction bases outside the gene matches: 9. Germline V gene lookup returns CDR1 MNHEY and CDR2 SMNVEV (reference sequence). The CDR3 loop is CASSLDRGVPREKLFF. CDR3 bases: TGTGCCAGCAGTTTGGACAGGGGCGTCCCACGTGAAAAACTGTTTTTT.

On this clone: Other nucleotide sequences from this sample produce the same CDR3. CDR3 DNA: TGTGCCAGCAGTTACTCTAGCGGGGGGGCCGGTGAGCAGTTCTTC. Its protein product is CASSYSSGGAGEQFF. The chain is built from TRBV6-6 and TRBJ2-1; 11 nucleotides agree with TRBD2. Trimming cost V 0 bases and J 9 bases; bases outside gene matches: 4. The germline CDR1 and CDR2 sequences are MNHNY and SVGAGI (reference sequence). This CDR3 comprises 15 residues.

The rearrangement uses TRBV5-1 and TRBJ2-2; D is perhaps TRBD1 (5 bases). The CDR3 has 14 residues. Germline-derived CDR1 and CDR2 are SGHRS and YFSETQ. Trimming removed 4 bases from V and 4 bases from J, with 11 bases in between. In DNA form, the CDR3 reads TGCGCCAGCAGCGGGCAGGGTGGCACCGGGGAGCTGTTTTTT. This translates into CASSGQGGTGELFF.

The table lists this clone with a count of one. CDR3: CASSLDGQAHQPQHF. CDR3 nucleotides: TGCGCCAGCAGCTTGGATGGACAGGCCCATCAGCCCCAGCATTTT. This chain joins TRBV5-1 and TRBJ1-5, with 7 bases matching TRBD1. CDR1 SGHRS and CDR2 YFSETQ come from the germline V gene. Trimming took 0 bases from V and 5 from J; bases not matched to a gene: 5. The CDR3 covers 15 residues.

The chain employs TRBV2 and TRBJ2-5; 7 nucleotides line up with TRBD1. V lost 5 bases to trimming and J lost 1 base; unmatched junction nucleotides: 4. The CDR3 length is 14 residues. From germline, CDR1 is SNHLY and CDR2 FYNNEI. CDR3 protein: CASSWDSVQETQYF. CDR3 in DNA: TGTGCCAGCAGTTGGGACAGCGTCCAAGAGACCCAGTACTTC.

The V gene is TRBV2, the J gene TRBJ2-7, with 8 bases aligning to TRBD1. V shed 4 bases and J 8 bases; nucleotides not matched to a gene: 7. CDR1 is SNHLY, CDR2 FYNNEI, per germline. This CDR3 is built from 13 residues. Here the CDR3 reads CASSADRGEKQYF. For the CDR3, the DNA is TGTGCCAGCAGTGCAGACAGGGGCGAAAAGCAGTACTTC.

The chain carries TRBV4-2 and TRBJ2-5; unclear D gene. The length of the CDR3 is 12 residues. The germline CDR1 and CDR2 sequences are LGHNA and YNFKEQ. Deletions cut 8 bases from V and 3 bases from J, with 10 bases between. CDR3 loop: CASGNREETQYF. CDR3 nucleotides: TGTGCCAGCGGAAACAGAGAAGAGACCCAGTACTTC.